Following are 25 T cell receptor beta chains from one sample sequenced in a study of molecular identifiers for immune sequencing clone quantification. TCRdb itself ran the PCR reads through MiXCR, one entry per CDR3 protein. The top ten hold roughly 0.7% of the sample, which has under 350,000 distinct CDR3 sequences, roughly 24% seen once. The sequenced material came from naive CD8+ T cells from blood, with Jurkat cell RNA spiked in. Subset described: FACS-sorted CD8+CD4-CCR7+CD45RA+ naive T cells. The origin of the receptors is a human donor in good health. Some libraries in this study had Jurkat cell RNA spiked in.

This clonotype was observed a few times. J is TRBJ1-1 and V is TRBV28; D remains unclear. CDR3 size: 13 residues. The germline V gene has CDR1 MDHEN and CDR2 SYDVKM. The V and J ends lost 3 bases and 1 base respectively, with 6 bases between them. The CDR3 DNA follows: TGTGCCAGCAGTTTTCGCAAGAACACTGAAGCTTTCTTT. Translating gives CASSFRKNTEAFF. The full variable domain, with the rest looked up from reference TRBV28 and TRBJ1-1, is DVKVTQSSRYLVKRTGEKVFLECVQDMDHENMFWYRQDPGLGLRLIYFSYDVKMKEKGDIPEGYSVSREKKERFSLILESASTNQTSMYLCASSFRKNTEAFFGQGTRLTVV.

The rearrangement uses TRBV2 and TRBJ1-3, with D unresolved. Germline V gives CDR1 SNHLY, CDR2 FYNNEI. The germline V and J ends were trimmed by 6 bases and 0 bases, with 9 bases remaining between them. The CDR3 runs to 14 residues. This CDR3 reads CASRDLSSGNTIYF. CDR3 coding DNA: TGTGCCAGCAGGGACCTAAGCTCTGGAAACACCATATATTTT.

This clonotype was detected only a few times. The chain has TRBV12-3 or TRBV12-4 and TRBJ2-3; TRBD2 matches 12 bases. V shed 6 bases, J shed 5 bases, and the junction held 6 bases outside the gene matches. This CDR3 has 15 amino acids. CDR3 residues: CASSPTSGGIDTQYF. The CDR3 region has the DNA TGTGCCAGCAGCCCGACTAGCGGGGGAATAGATACGCAGTATTTT.

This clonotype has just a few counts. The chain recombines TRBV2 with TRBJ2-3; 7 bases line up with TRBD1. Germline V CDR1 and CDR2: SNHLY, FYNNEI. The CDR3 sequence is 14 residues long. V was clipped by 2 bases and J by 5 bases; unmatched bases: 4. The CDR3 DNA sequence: TGTGCCAGCAGTGAAAGGGGGCTATTAGATACGCAGTATTTT. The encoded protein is CASSERGLLDTQYF.

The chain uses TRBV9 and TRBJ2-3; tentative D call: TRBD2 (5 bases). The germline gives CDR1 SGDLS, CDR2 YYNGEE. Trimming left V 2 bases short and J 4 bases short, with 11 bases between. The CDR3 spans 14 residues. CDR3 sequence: CASSVISDPDTQYF. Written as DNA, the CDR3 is TGTGCCAGCAGCGTCATTAGCGACCCAGATACGCAGTATTTT.

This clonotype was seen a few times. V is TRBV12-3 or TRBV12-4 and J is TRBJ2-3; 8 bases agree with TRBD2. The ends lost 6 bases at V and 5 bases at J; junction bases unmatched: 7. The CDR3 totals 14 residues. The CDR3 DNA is TGTGCCAGCAGGACGGGGGGGTTCGGAGATACGCAGTATTTT. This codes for CASRTGGFGDTQYF.

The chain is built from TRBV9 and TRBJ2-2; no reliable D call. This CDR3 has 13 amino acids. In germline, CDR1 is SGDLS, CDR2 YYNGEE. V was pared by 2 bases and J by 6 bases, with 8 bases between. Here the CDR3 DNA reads TGTGCCAGCAGCGTCAGTACCCCCGGGGAGCTGTTTTTT. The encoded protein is CASSVSTPGELFF.

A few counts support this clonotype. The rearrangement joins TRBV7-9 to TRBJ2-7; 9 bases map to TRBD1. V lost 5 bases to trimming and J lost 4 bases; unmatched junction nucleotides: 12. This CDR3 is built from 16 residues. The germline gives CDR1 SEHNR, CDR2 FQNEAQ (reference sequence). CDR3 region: CASSPRTRDRDYEQYF. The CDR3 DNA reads TGTGCCAGCAGCCCAAGGACCCGGGACAGGGATTACGAGCAGTACTTC.

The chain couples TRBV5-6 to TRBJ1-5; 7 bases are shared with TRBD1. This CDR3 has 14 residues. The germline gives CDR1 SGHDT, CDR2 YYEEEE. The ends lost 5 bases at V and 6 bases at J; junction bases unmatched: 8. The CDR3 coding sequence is TGTGCCAGCAGTCTTCGACAGGGACTTCAGCCCCAGCATTTT. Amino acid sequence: CASSLRQGLQPQHF.

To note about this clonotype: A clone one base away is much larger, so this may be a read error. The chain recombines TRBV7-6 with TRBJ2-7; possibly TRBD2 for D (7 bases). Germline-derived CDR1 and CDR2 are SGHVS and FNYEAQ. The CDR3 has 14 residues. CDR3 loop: CAGSLALGGGEQYF. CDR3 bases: TGTGCCGGCAGCTTAGCGCTGGGAGGGGGGGAGCAGTACTTC.

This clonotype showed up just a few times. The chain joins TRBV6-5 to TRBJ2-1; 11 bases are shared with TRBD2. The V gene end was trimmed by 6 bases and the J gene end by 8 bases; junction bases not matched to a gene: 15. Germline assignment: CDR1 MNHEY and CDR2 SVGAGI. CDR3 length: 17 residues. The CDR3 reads CASSLSGLAGPVHEQFF. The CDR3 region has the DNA TGTGCCAGCAGCCTCAGCGGACTAGCGGGCCCAGTCCATGAGCAGTTCTTC.

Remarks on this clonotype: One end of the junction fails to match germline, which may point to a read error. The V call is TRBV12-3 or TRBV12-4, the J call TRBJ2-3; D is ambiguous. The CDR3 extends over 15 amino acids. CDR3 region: CASSSLKGSTDTQCF. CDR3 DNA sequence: TGTGCCAGCAGTTCCCTTAAGGGAAGCACAGATACGCAGTGTTTT.

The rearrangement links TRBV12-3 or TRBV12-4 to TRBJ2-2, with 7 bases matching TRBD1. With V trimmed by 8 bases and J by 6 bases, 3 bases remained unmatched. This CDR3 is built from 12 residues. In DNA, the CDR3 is TGTGCCAGCGGAACAGGGGCCGGGGAGCTGTTTTTT. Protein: CASGTGAGELFF.

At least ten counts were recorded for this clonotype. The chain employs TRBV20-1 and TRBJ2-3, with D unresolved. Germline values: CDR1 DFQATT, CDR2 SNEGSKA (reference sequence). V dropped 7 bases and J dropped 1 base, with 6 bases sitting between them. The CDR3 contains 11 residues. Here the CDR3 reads CSGPGTDTQYF. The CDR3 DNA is TGCAGTGGACCGGGCACAGATACGCAGTATTTT.

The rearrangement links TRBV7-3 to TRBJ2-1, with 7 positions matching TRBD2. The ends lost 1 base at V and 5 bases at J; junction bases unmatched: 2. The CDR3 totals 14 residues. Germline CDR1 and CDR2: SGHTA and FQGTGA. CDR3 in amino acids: CASSLMGGNNEQFF. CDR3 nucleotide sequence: TGTGCCAGCAGCTTAATGGGGGGGAACAATGAGCAGTTCTTC. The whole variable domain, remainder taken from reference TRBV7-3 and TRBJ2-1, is GAGVSQTPSNKVTEKGKYVELRCDPISGHTALYWYRQSLGQGPEFLIYFQGTGAADDSGLPNDRFFAVRPEGSVSTLKIQRTERGDSAVYLCASSLMGGNNEQFFGPGTRLTVL.

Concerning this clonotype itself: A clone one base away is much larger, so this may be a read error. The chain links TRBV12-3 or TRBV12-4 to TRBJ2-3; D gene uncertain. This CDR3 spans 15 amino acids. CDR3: CASSFSSQNTVTQYF. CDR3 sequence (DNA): TGTGCCAGCAGTTTCAGCAGCCAAAACACAGTTACGCAGTATTTT.

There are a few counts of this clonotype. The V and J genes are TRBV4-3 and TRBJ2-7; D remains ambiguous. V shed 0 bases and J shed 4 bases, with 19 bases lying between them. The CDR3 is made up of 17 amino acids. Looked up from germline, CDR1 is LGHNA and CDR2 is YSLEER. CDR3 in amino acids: CASSQERSGGQMYEQYF. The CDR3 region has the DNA TGCGCCAGCAGCCAAGAGCGGTCGGGTGGCCAAATGTACGAGCAGTACTTC.

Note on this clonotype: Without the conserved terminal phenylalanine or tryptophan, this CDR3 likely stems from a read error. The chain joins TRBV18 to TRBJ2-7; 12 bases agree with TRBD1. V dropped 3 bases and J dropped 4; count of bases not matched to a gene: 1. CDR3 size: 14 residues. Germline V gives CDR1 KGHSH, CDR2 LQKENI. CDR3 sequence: CASSPGQGAYEQYL. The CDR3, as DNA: TGTGCCAGCTCACCGGGACAGGGGGCATACGAGCAGTACCTC.

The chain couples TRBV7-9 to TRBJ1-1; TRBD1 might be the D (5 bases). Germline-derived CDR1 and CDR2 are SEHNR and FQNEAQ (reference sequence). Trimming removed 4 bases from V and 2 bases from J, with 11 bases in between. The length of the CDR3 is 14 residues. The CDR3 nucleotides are TGTGCCAGCAGCTGGGACCTCCAAAACACTGAAGCTTTCTTT. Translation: CASSWDLQNTEAFF.

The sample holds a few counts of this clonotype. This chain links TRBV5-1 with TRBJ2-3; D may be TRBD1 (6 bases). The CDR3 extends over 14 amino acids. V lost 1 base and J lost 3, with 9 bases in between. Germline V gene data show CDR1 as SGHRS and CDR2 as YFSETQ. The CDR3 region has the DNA TGCGCCAGCAGCTTGATAGGGGGAACAGATACGCAGTATTTT. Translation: CASSLIGGTDTQYF.

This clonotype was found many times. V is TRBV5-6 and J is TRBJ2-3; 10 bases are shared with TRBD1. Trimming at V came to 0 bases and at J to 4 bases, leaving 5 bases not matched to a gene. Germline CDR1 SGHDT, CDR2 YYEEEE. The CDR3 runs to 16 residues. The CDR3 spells CASSLGSGTGADTQYF. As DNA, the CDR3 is TGTGCCAGCAGCTTGGGATCCGGGACAGGGGCAGATACGCAGTATTTT.

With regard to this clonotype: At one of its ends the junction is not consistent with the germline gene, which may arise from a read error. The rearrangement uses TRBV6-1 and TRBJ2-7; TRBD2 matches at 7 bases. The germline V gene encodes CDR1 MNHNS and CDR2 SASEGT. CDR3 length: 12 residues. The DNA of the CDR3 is TGTGCCAGCAACGTCGCGGGGGACGAGCGGTACTTC. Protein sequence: CASNVAGDERYF.

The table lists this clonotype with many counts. CDR3: CASSLAQGDTRRDTQYF. The DNA of the CDR3 is TGTGCCAGCAGCTTAGCCCAGGGCGACACAAGGAGGGATACGCAGTATTTT. V usage is TRBV7-2 and J usage is TRBJ2-3; D may match TRBD1 or TRBD2 (5 bases each). Germline V gene data show CDR1 as SGHTA and CDR2 as FQGNSA. Trimming took 0 bases from V and 6 from J, leaving 19 bases between them. The CDR3 consists of 17 residues.

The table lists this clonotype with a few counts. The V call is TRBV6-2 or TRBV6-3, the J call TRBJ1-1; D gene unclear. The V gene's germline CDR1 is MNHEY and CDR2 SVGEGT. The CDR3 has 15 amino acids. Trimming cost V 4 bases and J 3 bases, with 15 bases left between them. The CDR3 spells CASSSTPSWDTEAFF. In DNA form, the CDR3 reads TGTGCCAGCAGTTCAACCCCCAGCTGGGACACTGAAGCTTTCTTT.

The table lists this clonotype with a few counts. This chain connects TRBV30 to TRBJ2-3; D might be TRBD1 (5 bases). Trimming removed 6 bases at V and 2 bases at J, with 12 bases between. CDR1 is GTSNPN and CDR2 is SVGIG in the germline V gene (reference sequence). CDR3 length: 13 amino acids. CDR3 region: CACSGIITDTQYF. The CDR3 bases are TGTGCCTGTTCAGGGATCATCACAGATACGCAGTATTTT.